These 17 T cell receptor beta chains came from one sample sequenced in a study of CD4 and CD8 cells across lung adenocarcinoma regions. MiXCR, applied by TCRdb to the PCR reads, yields one record per CDR3 protein. Of fewer than 20,000 distinct CDR3 sequences listed, around 53% are singletons. Sequenced sample: CD8+ T cells from the center of a lung tumor. The source of these receptors is a female donor with lung adenocarcinoma. The CD4 and CD8 labels of this study may be unreliable.

This clonotype is labeled as medium-sized. The rearrangement joins TRBV27 to TRBJ2-5, with a weak D call TRBD2 (5 bases). V dropped 6 bases and J dropped 4 bases, with 12 bases sitting between them. The CDR3 is 13 amino acids. Germline CDR1 MNHEY, CDR2 SMNVEV (reference sequence). The CDR3 region has the DNA TGTGCCAGCAGCTCGGGATTTCGAGAGACCCAGTACTTC. Protein: CASSSGFRETQYF.

This chain connects TRBV4-1 to TRBJ1-2, with 9 bases fitting TRBD1. The ends lost 1 base at V and 3 bases at J; junction bases unmatched: 3. Germline V CDR1 and CDR2: MGHRA, YSYEKL. The CDR3 has 15 residues. This CDR3 reads CASSQGTGADYGYTF. The CDR3, as DNA: TGCGCCAGCAGCCAAGGGACAGGGGCGGACTATGGCTACACCTTC.

This chain links TRBV6-1 with TRBJ2-2; TRBD2 is a possible D gene (5 bases). CDR1 and CDR2 from the germline V gene are MNHNS and SASEGT. V dropped 8 bases and J dropped 2 bases, with 12 bases sitting between them. The CDR3 is 14 amino acids. The CDR3 sequence is CASVFRGNTGELFF. The DNA for the CDR3 is TGTGCCAGCGTATTCCGGGGAAACACCGGGGAGCTGTTTTTT.

A single count supports this clonotype. The chain has TRBV27 and TRBJ2-4, with D perhaps TRBD1 or TRBD2 (5 bases each). This CDR3 is built from 16 residues. Germline CDR1 and CDR2: MNHEY and SMNVEV (reference sequence). The V end lost 5 bases, the J end lost 13 bases, and 27 bases lay between the germline ends. This CDR3 is CASSVVGLGAKDTQYF. DNA for the CDR3: TGTGCCAGCAGTGTAGTGGGGCTGGGAGCCAAAGACACGCAGTACTTC.

This clonotype was seen more than once but under ten times. The chain links TRBV12-3 or TRBV12-4 to TRBJ2-5; D unresolved. Trimming took off 5 bases at V and 5 bases at J, with 9 bases between the two ends. The CDR3 totals 12 residues. The CDR3 region is CASSQMKETQYF. Written as DNA, the CDR3 is TGTGCCAGCAGTCAGATGAAGGAGACCCAGTACTTC.

Concerning this clonotype itself: Its ends do not fully match the called genes, so a read error is possible. This chain joins TRBV6-1 and TRBJ1-5; D not resolved. Germline V gene data show CDR1 as MNHNS and CDR2 as SASEGT. The CDR3 has 16 amino acids. The CDR3: CASSGLGIRFSQPHHF. In DNA, the CDR3 is TGTGCCAGCAGTGGACTAGGCATAAGGTTTAGTCAGCCCCACCACTTT.

The table lists this clonotype with a few counts. The chain joins TRBV6-1 to TRBJ2-5; D is possibly TRBD1 or TRBD2 (6 bases each). The J call may be incorrect, as the DNA end agrees better with TRBJ2-7. There are 16 residues in the CDR3. The germline gives CDR1 MNHNS, CDR2 SASEGT. The CDR3 nucleotides are TGTGCCAGCAGTAATAAGGGGGGCCTGATATCCTACGAGCAGTACTTC. It specifies CASSNKGGLISYEQYF.

This clonotype is medium-sized. The V and J genes are TRBV6-1 and TRBJ2-1, with 12 bases identical to TRBD2. The CDR3 is 15 amino acids. The germline CDR1 and CDR2 sequences are MNHNS and SASEGT. V lost 7 bases to trimming and J lost 2 bases; unmatched junction nucleotides: 3. CDR3 coding DNA: TGTGCCAGCAAAGGACTAGCGGGACCCTACAATGAGCAGTTCTTC. Translating gives CASKGLAGPYNEQFF.

This clonotype was observed a few times. The chain employs TRBV11-3 and TRBJ2-3, with no clear D. The CDR3 loop spans 14 amino acids. V was shortened by 1 base and J by 3 bases, with 8 bases between the two germline ends. Germline CDR1 SGHNT, CDR2 YENEEA. This CDR3 reads CASSLGLRTDTQYF. The CDR3 DNA reads TGTGCCAGCAGCTTAGGTCTCAGAACAGATACGCAGTATTTT.

By sample fraction, this clonotype is medium-sized (0.01 to 0.1%). The rearrangement joins TRBV6-1 to TRBJ2-6; no clear D gene. Trimming took off 7 bases at V and 1 base at J, with 17 bases between the two ends. The CDR3 runs 17 residues. Germline V CDR1 and CDR2: MNHNS, SASEGT. CDR3 sequence reads: CASKSLRSVSGANVLTF. CDR3 DNA sequence: TGTGCCAGCAAATCCCTAAGATCGGTTTCTGGGGCCAACGTCCTGACTTTC.

The chain joins TRBV10-2 to TRBJ2-1, with D unresolved. Looked up from germline, CDR1 is WSHSY and CDR2 is SAAADI. The CDR3 runs 13 residues. The germline V and J ends were trimmed by 8 bases and 8 bases, with 16 bases remaining between them. The CDR3 loop reads CASLSADGDEQFF. CDR3 DNA sequence: TGCGCCAGCCTTTCGGCAGATGGGGATGAGCAGTTCTTC.

Comment on this clonotype: Germline is not matched at one junction end, which may reflect a read error. The chain recombines TRBV6-1 with TRBJ2-3; 8 bases map to TRBD2. Germline loops: CDR1 MNHNS, CDR2 SASEGT. This CDR3 region has 16 residues. CDR3 sequence reads: CASSVSGGGPTDTQYF. CDR3 nucleotide sequence: TGTGCCAGCAGTGTGTCGGGGGGGGGACCCACAGATACGCAGTATTTC.

The chain uses TRBV20-1 and TRBJ2-1; TRBD2 matches at 13 bases. The CDR3 extends over 13 amino acids. After removal of 6 bases from V and 5 bases from J, the junction contained 1 base not matched to a gene. From germline, CDR1 is DFQATT and CDR2 SNEGSKA (reference sequence). CDR3 sequence (DNA): TGCAGTGCCGGACTAGCGGGGGACAATGAGCAGTTCTTC. Its translation: CSAGLAGDNEQFF.

This clonotype was counted only a few times. This rearrangement joins TRBV6-2 or TRBV6-3 to TRBJ1-4; D may be TRBD1 (6 bases). This CDR3 region has 14 residues. Germline loops: CDR1 MNHEY, CDR2 SVGEGT. Between the trimmed V and J ends, which lost 6 bases and 8 bases, there was a span of 16 bases. The CDR3 region has the DNA TGTGCCAGCAGAGACGTGGGGGCGGAAGAAAAACTGTTTTTT. Amino acid sequence: CASRDVGAEEKLFF.

The chain uses TRBV6-1 and TRBJ2-5; D is unclear. The tail of the sequence fits TRBJ2-7 better, so the J call may be wrong. Germline CDR1 and CDR2: MNHNS and SASEGT. The CDR3 runs 13 residues. DNA for the CDR3: TGTGCCAGCAGTGAAGCCGGCAGATACGAGCAGTACTTC. This codes for CASSEAGRYEQYF.

The chain recombines TRBV6-1 with TRBJ2-1; D perhaps matches TRBD1 (6 bases). The CDR3 is 13 amino acids. The germline gives CDR1 MNHNS, CDR2 SASEGT. Trimming cost V 6 bases and J 9 bases, with 15 bases left between them. CDR3 sequence reads: CASREQGWREQFF. CDR3 coding DNA: TGTGCCAGCAGGGAACAGGGATGGCGTGAGCAGTTCTTC.

V usage is TRBV10-2 and J usage is TRBJ2-2; D is perhaps TRBD1 or TRBD2 (5 bases each). The end of the DNA fits TRBJ2-3 better, so the J call may be wrong. Germline V gives CDR1 WSHSY, CDR2 SAAADI. The CDR3 contains 12 residues. The CDR3 region has the DNA TGCGCCAGGGGGGTTAGCACCGAGACGCAGTATTTT. As protein: CARGVSTETQYF.